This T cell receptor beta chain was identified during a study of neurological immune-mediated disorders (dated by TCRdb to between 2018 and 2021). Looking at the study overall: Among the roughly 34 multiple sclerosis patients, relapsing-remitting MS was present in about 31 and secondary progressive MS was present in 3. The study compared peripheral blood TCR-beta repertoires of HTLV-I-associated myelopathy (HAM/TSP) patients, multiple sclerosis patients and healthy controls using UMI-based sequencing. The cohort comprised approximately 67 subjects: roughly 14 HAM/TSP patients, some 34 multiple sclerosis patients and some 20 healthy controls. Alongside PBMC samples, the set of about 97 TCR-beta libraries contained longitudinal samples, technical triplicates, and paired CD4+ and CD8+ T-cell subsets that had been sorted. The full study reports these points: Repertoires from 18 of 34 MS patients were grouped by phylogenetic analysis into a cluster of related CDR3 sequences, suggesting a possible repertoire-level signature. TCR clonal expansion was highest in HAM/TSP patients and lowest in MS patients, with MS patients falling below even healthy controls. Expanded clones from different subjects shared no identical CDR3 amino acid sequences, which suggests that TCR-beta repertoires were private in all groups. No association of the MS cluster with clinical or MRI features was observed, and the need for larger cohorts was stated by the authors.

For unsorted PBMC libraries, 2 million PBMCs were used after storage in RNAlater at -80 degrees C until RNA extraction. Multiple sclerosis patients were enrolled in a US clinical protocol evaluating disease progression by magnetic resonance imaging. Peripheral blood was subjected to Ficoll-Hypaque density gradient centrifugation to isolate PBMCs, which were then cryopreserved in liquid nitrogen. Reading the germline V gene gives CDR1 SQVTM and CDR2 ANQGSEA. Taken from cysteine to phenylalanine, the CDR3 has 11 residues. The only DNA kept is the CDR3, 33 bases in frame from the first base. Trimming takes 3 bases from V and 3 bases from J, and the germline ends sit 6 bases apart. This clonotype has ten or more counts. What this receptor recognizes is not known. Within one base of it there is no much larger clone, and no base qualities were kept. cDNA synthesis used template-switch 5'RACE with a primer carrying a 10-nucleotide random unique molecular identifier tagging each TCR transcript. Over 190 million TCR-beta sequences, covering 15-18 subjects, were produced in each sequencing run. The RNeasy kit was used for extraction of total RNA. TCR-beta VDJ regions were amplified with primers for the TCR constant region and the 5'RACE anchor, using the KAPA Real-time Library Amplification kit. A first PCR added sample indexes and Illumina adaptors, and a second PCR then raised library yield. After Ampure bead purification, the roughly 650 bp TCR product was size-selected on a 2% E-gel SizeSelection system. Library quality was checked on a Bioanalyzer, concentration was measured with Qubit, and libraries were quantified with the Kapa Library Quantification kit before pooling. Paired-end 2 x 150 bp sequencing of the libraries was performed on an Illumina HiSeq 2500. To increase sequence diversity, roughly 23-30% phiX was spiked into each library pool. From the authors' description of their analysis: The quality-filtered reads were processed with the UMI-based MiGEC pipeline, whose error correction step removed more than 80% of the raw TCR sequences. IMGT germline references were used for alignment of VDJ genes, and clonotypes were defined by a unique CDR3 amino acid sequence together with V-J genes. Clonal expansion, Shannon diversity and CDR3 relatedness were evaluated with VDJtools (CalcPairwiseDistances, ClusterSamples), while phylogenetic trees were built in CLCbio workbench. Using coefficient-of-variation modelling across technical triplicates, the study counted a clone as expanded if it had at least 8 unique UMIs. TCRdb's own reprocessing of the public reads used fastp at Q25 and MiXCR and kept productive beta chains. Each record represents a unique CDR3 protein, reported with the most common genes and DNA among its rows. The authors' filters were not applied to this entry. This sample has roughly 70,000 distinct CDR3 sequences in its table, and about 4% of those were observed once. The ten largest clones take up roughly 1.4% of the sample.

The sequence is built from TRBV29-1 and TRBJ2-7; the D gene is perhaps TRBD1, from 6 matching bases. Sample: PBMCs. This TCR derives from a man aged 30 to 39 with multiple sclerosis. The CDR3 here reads CSVDRGYEQYF. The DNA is TGCAGCGTTGACAGGGGCTACGAGCAGTACTTC.